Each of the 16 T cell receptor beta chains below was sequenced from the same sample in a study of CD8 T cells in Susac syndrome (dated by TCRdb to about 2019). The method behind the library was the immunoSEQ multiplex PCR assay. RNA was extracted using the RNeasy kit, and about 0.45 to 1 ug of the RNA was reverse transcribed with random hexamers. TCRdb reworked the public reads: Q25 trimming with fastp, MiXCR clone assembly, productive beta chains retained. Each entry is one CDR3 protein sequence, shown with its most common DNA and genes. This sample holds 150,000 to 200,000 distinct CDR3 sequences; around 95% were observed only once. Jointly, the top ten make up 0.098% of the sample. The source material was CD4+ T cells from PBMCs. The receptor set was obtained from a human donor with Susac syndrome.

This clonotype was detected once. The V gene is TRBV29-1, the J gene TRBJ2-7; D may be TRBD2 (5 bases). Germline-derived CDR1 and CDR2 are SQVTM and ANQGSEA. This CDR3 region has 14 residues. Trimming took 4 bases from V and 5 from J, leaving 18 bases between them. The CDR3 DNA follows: TGCAGCGTTGGGAGGACCAGCGGTATCCACGAGCAGTACTTC. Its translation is CSVGRTSGIHEQYF.

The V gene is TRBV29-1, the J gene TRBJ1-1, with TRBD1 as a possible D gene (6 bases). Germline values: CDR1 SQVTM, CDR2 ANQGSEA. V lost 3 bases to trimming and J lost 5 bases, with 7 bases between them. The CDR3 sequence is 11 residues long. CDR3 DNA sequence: TGCAGCGTTGAGGGGGCGACTGAAGCTTTCTTT. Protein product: CSVEGATEAFF.

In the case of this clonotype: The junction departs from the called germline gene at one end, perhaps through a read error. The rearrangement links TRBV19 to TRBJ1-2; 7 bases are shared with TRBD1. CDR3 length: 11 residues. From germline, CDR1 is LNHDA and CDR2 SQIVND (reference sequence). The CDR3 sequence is CASSDRVTYVF. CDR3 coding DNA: TGTGCCAGTAGCGACAGGGTGACGTATGTCTTC.

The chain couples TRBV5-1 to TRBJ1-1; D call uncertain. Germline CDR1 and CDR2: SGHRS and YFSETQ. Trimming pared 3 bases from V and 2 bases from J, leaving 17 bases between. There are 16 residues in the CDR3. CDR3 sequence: CASSSSREGINTEAFF. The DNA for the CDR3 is TGCGCCAGCAGCTCAAGCCGGGAGGGTATCAACACTGAAGCTTTCTTT.

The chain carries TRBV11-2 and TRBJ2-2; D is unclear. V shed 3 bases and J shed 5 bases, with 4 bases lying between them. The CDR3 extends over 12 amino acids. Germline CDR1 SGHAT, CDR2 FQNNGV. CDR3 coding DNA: TGTGCCAGCAGCTTTGGTACCGGGGAGCTGTTTTTT. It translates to CASSFGTGELFF.

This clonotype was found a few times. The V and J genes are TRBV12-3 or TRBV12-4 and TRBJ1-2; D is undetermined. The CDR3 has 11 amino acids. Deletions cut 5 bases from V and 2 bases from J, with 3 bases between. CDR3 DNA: TGTGCCAGCAGTGGCAACTATGGCTACACCTTC. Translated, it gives CASSGNYGYTF.

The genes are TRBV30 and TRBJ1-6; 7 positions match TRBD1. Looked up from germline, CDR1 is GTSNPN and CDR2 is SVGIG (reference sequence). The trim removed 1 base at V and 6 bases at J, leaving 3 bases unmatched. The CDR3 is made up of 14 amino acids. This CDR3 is CAWSGGQTNSPLHF. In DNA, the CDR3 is TGTGCCTGGAGTGGGGGACAGACTAATTCACCCCTCCACTTT.

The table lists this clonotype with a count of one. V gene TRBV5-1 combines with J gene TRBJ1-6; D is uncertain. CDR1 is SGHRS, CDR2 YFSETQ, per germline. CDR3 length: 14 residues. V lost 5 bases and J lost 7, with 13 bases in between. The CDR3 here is CASRQMSPNSPLHF. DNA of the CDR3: TGCGCCAGCAGACAAATGAGTCCGAATTCACCCCTCCACTTT.

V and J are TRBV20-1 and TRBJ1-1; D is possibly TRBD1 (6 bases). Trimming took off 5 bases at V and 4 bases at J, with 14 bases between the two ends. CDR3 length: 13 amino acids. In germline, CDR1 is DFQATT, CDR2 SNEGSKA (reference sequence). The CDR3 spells CSALKGGRTEAFF. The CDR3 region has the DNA TGCAGTGCTCTCAAGGGGGGTCGCACTGAAGCTTTCTTT.

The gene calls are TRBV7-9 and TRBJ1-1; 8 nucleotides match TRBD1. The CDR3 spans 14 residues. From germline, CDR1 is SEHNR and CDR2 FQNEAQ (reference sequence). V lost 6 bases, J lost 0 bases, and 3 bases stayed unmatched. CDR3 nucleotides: TGTGCCAGCAGGGAGGACAGGGTGAACACTGAAGCTTTCTTT. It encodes CASREDRVNTEAFF.

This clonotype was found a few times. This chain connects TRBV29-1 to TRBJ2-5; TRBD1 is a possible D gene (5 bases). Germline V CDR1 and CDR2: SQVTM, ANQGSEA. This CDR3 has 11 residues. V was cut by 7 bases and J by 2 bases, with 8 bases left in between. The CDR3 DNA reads TGCAGCGGCGGACAACAAGAGACCCAGTACTTC. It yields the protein CSGGQQETQYF.

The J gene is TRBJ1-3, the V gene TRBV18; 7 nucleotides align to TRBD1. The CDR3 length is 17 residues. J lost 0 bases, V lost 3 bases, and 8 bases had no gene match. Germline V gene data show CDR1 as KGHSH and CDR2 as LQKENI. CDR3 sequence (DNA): TGTGCCAGCTCACCTTCCCCGACAGGGCACTCTGGAAACACCATATATTTT. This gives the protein CASSPSPTGHSGNTIYF.

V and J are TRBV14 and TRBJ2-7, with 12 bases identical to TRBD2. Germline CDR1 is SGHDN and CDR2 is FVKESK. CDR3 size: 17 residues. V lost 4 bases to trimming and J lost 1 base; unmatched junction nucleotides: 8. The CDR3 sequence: CASSPDRGLAGSYEQYF. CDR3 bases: TGTGCCAGCAGCCCGGATCGGGGACTAGCGGGTTCCTACGAGCAGTACTTC.

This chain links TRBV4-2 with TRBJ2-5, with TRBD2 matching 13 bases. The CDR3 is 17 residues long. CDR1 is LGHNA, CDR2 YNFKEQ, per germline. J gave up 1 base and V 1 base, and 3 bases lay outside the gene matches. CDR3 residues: CASSQAGTSGVQETQYF. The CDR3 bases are TGTGCCAGCAGCCAAGCTGGGACTAGCGGGGTCCAAGAGACCCAGTACTTC.

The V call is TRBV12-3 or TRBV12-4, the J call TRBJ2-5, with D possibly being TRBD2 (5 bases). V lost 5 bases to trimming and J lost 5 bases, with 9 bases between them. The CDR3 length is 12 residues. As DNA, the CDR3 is TGTGCCAGCAGTGCCACGGGGGAGACCCAGTACTTC. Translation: CASSATGETQYF.

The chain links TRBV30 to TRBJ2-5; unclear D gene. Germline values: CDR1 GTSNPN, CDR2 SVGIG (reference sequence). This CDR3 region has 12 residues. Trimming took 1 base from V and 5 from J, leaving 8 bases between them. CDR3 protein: CAWSGGWETQYF. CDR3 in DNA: TGTGCCTGGAGTGGTGGGTGGGAGACCCAGTACTTC.